The 2 T cell receptor beta chains below were found in one sample sequenced in a study of cytomegalovirus exposure and HLA in healthy donors. The PCR had 60 Vbeta and 13 Jbeta primers. The repertoire was sequenced with immunoSEQ multiplex PCR; TCRdb's copy has only in-frame clones and lacks some. This table holds about 170,000 clones, 82% found once. The source material was PBMCs. The source of these receptors is a girl aged 10-17 years in good health and CMV-seropositive.

Regarding this clone: An end of the junction differs from the germline gene, which may be a read error. The rearrangement links TRBV7-9 to TRBJ1-1, with a weak D call TRBD1 (6 bases). This CDR3 is 12 amino acids long. CDR1 and CDR2 (germline): SEHNR, FQNEAQ (reference sequence). CDR3 sequence (DNA): TGTTCCAGCAGCTTAATGGACAGTGAAGCTTTCTTT. Its translation is CSSSLMDSEAFF.

CDR3 region: CASSDLAVISYEQYF. The CDR3, as DNA: TGTGCCAGCAGTGACCTGGCGGTTATCTCCTACGAGCAGTACTTC. The chain joins TRBV6-1 to TRBJ2-7, with no clear D. The V gene's germline CDR1 is MNHNS and CDR2 SASEGT. The CDR3 length is 15 residues. Trimming removed 3 bases at V and 0 bases at J, with 12 bases between.